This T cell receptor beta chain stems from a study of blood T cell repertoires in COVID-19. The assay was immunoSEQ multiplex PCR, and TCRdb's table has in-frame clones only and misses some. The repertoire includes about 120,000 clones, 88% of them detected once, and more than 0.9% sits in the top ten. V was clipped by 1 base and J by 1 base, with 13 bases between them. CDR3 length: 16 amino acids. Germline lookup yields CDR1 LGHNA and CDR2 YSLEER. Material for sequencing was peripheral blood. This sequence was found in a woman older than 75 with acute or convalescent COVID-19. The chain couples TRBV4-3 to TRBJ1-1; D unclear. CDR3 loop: CASSQGLGRGNTEAFF. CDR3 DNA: TGCGCCAGCAGCCAAGGACTAGGAAGAGGGAACACTGAAGCTTTCTTT.